A single sample is the source of the 6 T cell receptor beta chains below, sequenced in a study of blood T cell repertoires in COVID-19. Only in-frame clones appear in the TCRdb table, and some are missing; sequencing was by immunoSEQ multiplex PCR. The sample carries roughly 400,000 clones, under 90% recorded once. Sequenced material: PBMCs or T cells enriched from blood (not recorded which). The receptors originated from a woman aged 25-40 years who had recovered from COVID-19.

The V gene is TRBV10-3, the J gene TRBJ1-2; TRBD1 might be the D (6 bases). This CDR3 is built from 18 residues. In germline, CDR1 is ENHRY, CDR2 SYGVKD. Trimming took off 0 bases at V and 5 bases at J, with 22 bases between the two ends. In DNA, the CDR3 is TGTGCCATCAGTGAGTCTAGGACAGTGAGTAACACTAGATATGGCTACACCTTC. Translating gives CAISESRTVSNTRYGYTF.

This clone was detected only once. V gene TRBV11-2 combines with J gene TRBJ2-5, with 10 bases aligning to TRBD1. The CDR3 loop spans 15 amino acids. Unmatched junction bases numbered 9, after V lost 5 bases and J lost 6 bases. Germline values: CDR1 SGHAT, CDR2 FQNNGV. CDR3 sequence (DNA): TGTGCCAGCAGCCCCCTTGGGACAGGGGAACAGACCCAGTACTTC. This translates into CASSPLGTGEQTQYF.

The V call is TRBV11-2, the J call TRBJ1-4; D ambiguous. Germline V gives CDR1 SGHAT, CDR2 FQNNGV. Trimming took off 5 bases at V and 4 bases at J, with 20 bases between the two ends. The CDR3 is 17 residues long. The CDR3 DNA follows: TGTGCCAGCAGCCTTAACTACGGAGACCGGGGTAATGAAAAACTGTTTTTT. Its translation is CASSLNYGDRGNEKLFF.

The chain couples TRBV4-3 to TRBJ1-2, with 8 bases matching TRBD1. The V and J ends lost 1 base and 8 bases, in that order; junction bases with no gene match: 12. Germline values: CDR1 LGHNA, CDR2 YSLEER. The CDR3 contains 16 residues. The CDR3 region has the DNA TGCGCCAGCAGCCAAGGTGGACAGGGCATCCGGCGGGGCTACACCTTC. Its protein is CASSQGGQGIRRGYTF.

This clone was detected many times. The same CDR3 is also encoded by other DNA sequences in this sample. V and J are TRBV6-1 and TRBJ1-2; D uncertain. Trimming left V 3 bases short and J 2 bases short, with 10 bases between. Germline V gene sequence: CDR1 MNHNS, CDR2 SASEGT. The CDR3 covers 14 residues. CDR3 nucleotide sequence: TGTGCCAGCAGTGAGCTCTCTCGGAACTATGGCTACACCTTC. This codes for CASSELSRNYGYTF.

V usage is TRBV11-3 and J usage is TRBJ2-2, with a possible D match to TRBD2 (5 bases). Trimming left V 6 bases short and J 6 bases short, with 14 bases between. Germline values: CDR1 SGHNT, CDR2 YENEEA. This CDR3 spans 14 amino acids. The CDR3 bases are TGTGCCAGCAGTTCCGGGGTTGATGCCGGGGAGCTGTTTTTT. Residues: CASSSGVDAGELFF.